This T cell receptor (beta chain) was captured in a study of blood T cell repertoires in COVID-19. Study-wide context: Sites across the United States, Italy and Spain contributed samples from acute and convalescent COVID-19. In each case, the material was cDNA or gDNA derived from T cells, B-cell-depleted T cells, or PBMCs.

The CDR3 contains 15 residues. The V gene end was trimmed by 3 bases and the J gene end by 6 bases; junction bases not matched to a gene: 9. Germline values: CDR1 SGHRS, CDR2 YFSETQ. Per the original data handling: Reference gene primer amplification yielded estimated nucleated cell counts. Profiled with immunoSEQ multiplex PCR; TCRdb holds only in-frame clones, not every one. The V and J calls and clone size come from that table; D and trimming were worked out from the DNA. Seen here are more than 90,000 clones, about nine tenths observed once, and the top ten hold 4.5%. This sequence joins TRBV5-1 and TRBJ1-1; 9 bases fit TRBD1. Sequenced sample: peripheral blood. The TCR originated in a man aged 35 to 55 with acute or convalescent COVID-19. CDR3 in DNA: TGCGCCAGCAGCTGGGGACAGGGTATTGGATCTGAAGCTTTCTTT. This encodes CASSWGQGIGSEAFF. Full variable domain (missing parts from reference TRBV5-1 and TRBJ1-1): KAGVTQTPRYLIKTRGQQVTLSCSPISGHRSVSWYQQTPGQGLQFLFEYFSETQRNKGNFPGRFSGRQFSNSRSEMNVSTLELGDSALYLCASSWGQGIGSEAFFGQGTRLTVV.